This is a list of T cell receptor beta chains from one sample in a study of blood T cells in healthy people across ages. TCRdb redid the calling of the 5' RACE reads with MiXCR, one entry per CDR3 protein. The table shows approximately 780,000 distinct CDR3 sequences, with roughly 26% occurring only once. These data were likewise used in another study, on T cells of mothers and their children.

Sequencing was done on a sample of blood. Every receptor here comes from a boy aged 5-17 years in good health. CDR3s include the opening cysteine and the closing phenylalanine or tryptophan. The order of the fields is clone size, D gene, J gene, V gene, CDR3 protein, CDR3 DNA. A D gene is named only where the DNA matches it firmly. Only part of the rows carry a size: once, few, many, or a class if the clone is expanded.

clone size: NA; D gene: NA; J gene: TRBJ2-1; V gene: TRBV20-1; CDR3 protein: CSARDVRVQFF; CDR3 DNA: TGCAGTGCTAGAGATGTCAGGGTCCAGTTCTTC
clone size: NA; D gene: NA; J gene: TRBJ2-2; V gene: TRBV5-1; CDR3 protein: CASSLVQGGPGGELFF; CDR3 DNA: TGCGCCAGCAGCTTGGTTCAGGGGGGACCTGGCGGGGAGCTGTTTTTT
clone size: NA; D gene: TRBD1; J gene: TRBJ2-3; V gene: TRBV10-2; CDR3 protein: CASGQGRSDTQYF; CDR3 DNA: TGCGCCAGCGGACAGGGTAGATCAGATACGCAGTATTTT
clone size: few; D gene: NA; J gene: TRBJ1-3; V gene: TRBV5-1; CDR3 protein: CASSQAGEGNTIYF; CDR3 DNA: TGCGCCAGCAGCCAGGCAGGGGAAGGAAACACCATATATTTT
clone size: NA; D gene: NA; J gene: TRBJ2-4; V gene: TRBV11-2; CDR3 protein: CASSLSDLAKNIQYF; CDR3 DNA: TGTGCCAGCAGCTTAAGCGATCTAGCCAAAAACATTCAGTACTTC
clone size: once; D gene: NA; J gene: TRBJ2-7; V gene: TRBV13; CDR3 protein: CASSLDLIRGAYEQYF; CDR3 DNA: TGTGCCAGCAGCTTGGATCTGATTAGGGGGGCCTACGAGCAGTACTTC
clone size: NA; D gene: NA; J gene: TRBJ2-2; V gene: TRBV3-1; CDR3 protein: CASSQGQLDTGELFF; CDR3 DNA: TGTGCCAGCAGCCAAGGGCAGCTCGACACCGGGGAGCTGTTTTTT
clone size: few; D gene: NA; J gene: TRBJ1-5; V gene: TRBV10-3; CDR3 protein: CAISEGRVGQPQHF; CDR3 DNA: TGTGCCATCAGTGAAGGCAGGGTGGGTCAGCCCCAGCATTTT
clone size: NA; D gene: TRBD1; J gene: TRBJ2-1; V gene: TRBV15; CDR3 protein: CATSRAGTGGNEQFF; CDR3 DNA: TGTGCCACCAGCCGAGCGGGGACAGGGGGCAATGAGCAGTTCTTC
clone size: NA; D gene: NA; J gene: TRBJ1-1; V gene: TRBV5-1; CDR3 protein: CASSLAGASEAFF; CDR3 DNA: TGCGCCAGCAGCTTGGCCGGGGCCTCTGAAGCTTTCTTT
clone size: NA; D gene: NA; J gene: TRBJ2-5; V gene: TRBV5-1; CDR3 protein: CASRKLSRGGQETQYF; CDR3 DNA: TGCGCCAGCAGAAAATTAAGCAGGGGAGGGCAAGAGACCCAGTACTTC
clone size: NA; D gene: TRBD2; J gene: TRBJ2-7; V gene: TRBV12-3/TRBV12-4; CDR3 protein: CASSPREAGTRIPYEQYF; CDR3 DNA: TGTGCCAGCAGTCCCCGTGAAGCGGGGACCCGGATTCCCTACGAGCAGTACTTC
clone size: NA; D gene: NA; J gene: TRBJ2-1; V gene: TRBV4-1; CDR3 protein: CASSQESSADEQFF; CDR3 DNA: TGCGCCAGCAGCCAAGAATCTAGCGCGGATGAGCAGTTCTTC
clone size: NA; D gene: NA; J gene: TRBJ1-2; V gene: TRBV10-3; CDR3 protein: CAIRTNAQSVGHGYTF; CDR3 DNA: TGTGCCATCAGAACCAACGCACAGTCAGTAGGACATGGCTACACCTTC
clone size: few; D gene: NA; J gene: TRBJ2-1; V gene: TRBV7-6; CDR3 protein: CASSFGYGGAYNEQFF; CDR3 DNA: TGTGCCAGCAGCTTTGGGTATGGCGGGGCCTACAATGAGCAGTTCTTC